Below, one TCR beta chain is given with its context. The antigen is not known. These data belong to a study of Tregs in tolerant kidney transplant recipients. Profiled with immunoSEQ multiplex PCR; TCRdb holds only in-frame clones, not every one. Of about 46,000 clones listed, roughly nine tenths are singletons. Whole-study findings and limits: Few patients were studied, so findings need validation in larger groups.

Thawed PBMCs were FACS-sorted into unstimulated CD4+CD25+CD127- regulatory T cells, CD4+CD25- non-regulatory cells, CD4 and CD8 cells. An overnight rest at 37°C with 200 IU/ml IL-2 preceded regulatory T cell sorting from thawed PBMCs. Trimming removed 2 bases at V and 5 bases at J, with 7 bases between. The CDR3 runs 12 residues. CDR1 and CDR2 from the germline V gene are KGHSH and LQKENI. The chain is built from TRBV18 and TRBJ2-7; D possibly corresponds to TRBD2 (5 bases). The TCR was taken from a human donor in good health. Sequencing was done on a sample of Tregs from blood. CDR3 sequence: CASSPSGNEQYF. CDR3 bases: TGTGCCAGCTCACCATCGGGAAACGAGCAGTACTTC.